These 27 T cell receptor beta chains came from one sample sequenced in a study of identifying expanded T cells in peripheral blood (dated by TCRdb to between 2017 and 2020). The method was the immunoSEQ multiplex PCR assay. This is the immuneACCESS table as TCRdb keeps it, with only in-frame sequences that have V and J called. A part of the clones is gone; compared with another copy, unresolved V genes explain less than half, and the rest is unexplained. This sample comprises more than 50,000 clones, around four fifths of them detected only once. Clones ranked in the top ten supply about a fifth of the sample. The sequencing sample was made of blood. The receptor set was obtained from a person aged 18 to 75 in good health.

This chain connects TRBV25-1 to TRBJ1-1, with D perhaps TRBD1 (5 bases). The CDR3 runs to 12 residues. Germline V CDR1 and CDR2: MGHDK, SYGVNS. V was clipped by 5 bases and J by 13 bases, with 17 bases between them. CDR3 in DNA: TGTGCCAGCAGTCCTCAGGGATCTATGGTTTTCTTT. Residues: CASSPQGSMVFF.

The chain carries TRBV7-2 and TRBJ1-5, with 8 positions matching TRBD1. With 5 bases clipped from V and 7 bases from J, the junction kept 4 bases outside the gene matches. This CDR3 contains 13 residues. The germline V gene encodes CDR1 SGHTA and CDR2 FQGNSA. The CDR3, as DNA: TGTGCCAGCAGCCCGGACAGGGCCCAGCCCCAGCATTTT. It specifies CASSPDRAQPQHF. The entire variable domain, with the rest obtained from reference TRBV7-2 and TRBJ1-5, is as follows: GAGVSQSPSNKVTEKGKDVELRCDPISGHTALYWYRQSLGQGLEFLIYFQGNSAPDKSGLPSDRFSAERTGGSVSTLTIQRTQQEDSAVYLCASSPDRAQPQHFGDGTRLSIL.

V gene TRBV6-1 combines with J gene TRBJ1-1; 8 nucleotides match TRBD1. V shed 7 bases and J 2 bases; nucleotides not matched to a gene: 6. This CDR3 is 14 amino acids long. The germline V gene encodes CDR1 MNHNS and CDR2 SASEGT. DNA for the CDR3: TGTGCCAGCATTAGAGACAGGGGAAACACTGAAGCTTTCTTT. Amino acids: CASIRDRGNTEAFF.

This clone was observed a single time. This chain uses TRBV5-6 with TRBJ1-5; the D is unclear. CDR1 is SGHDT and CDR2 is YYEEEE in the germline V gene. The germline V and J ends were trimmed by 2 bases and 4 bases, with 16 bases remaining between them. This CDR3 comprises 16 residues. The CDR3 nucleotides are TGTGCCAGCAGCTTTATGGCAGGAGAATTAAATCAGCCCCAGCATTTT. The encoded protein is CASSFMAGELNQPQHF. Full variable domain (remainder filled in from reference TRBV5-6 and TRBJ1-5): DAGVTQSPTHLIKTRGQQVTLRCSPKSGHDTVSWYQQALGQGPQFIFQYYEEEERQRGNFPDRFSGHQFPNYSSELNVNALLLGDSALYLCASSFMAGELNQPQHFGDGTRLSIL.

In nucleotides, the CDR3 is TGTGCCAGCAGCTTAGGAACGGGGCTGCGGACTGAAGCTTTCTTT. As protein: CASSLGTGLRTEAFF. The gene calls are TRBV7-8 and TRBJ1-1; TRBD1 might be the D (5 bases). CDR1 and CDR2 from the germline V gene are SGHVS and FQNEAQ. There are 15 residues in the CDR3. With 1 base removed from V and 5 bases from J, the gap between germline ends came to 14 bases.

This clone was seen only once. The rearrangement links TRBV4-1 to TRBJ1-4; unclear D gene. The CDR3 spans 13 residues. Germline V gene data show CDR1 as MGHRA and CDR2 as YSYEKL. V lost 2 bases and J lost 8, with 9 bases in between. CDR3 protein: CASSQTLYEKLFF. The CDR3 nucleotides are TGCGCCAGCAGCCAAACCTTGTACGAAAAACTGTTTTTT.

V is TRBV6-5 and J is TRBJ2-1; TRBD2 agrees at 10 bases. Per germline, CDR1 MNHEY and CDR2 SVGAGI. CDR3 length: 14 amino acids. Trimming took 8 bases from V and 5 from J; bases not matched to a gene: 6. The CDR3 DNA reads TGTGCCAGCGGGCTAGCGGGGGCAAACAATGAGCAGTTCTTC. It encodes CASGLAGANNEQFF.

The V call is TRBV6-5, the J call TRBJ1-3; no reliable D call. The V and J ends lost 6 bases and 0 bases respectively, with 9 bases between them. In germline, CDR1 is MNHEY, CDR2 SVGAGI. This CDR3 spans 14 amino acids. In nucleotides, the CDR3 is TGTGCCAGCAGGTCCGACAACTCTGGAAACACCATATATTTT. As protein: CASRSDNSGNTIYF.

This clone has just a few counts. This chain joins TRBV11-3 and TRBJ2-2; D unresolved. Trimming shortened V by 0 bases and J by 6 bases, and 5 bases separated the two germline ends. CDR3 length: 13 residues. CDR1 and CDR2 (germline): SGHNT, YENEEA. CDR3 in amino acids: CASSLDEAGELFF. In nucleotides, the CDR3 is TGTGCCAGCAGCTTAGATGAAGCCGGGGAGCTGTTTTTT.

V and J are TRBV6-4 and TRBJ2-1; 10 positions agree with TRBD2. Germline lookup yields CDR1 MRHNA and CDR2 SNTAGT. The J segment lost 6 bases and the V segment lost 3 bases, leaving 5 bases of the junction unmatched. The CDR3 is 15 amino acids. CDR3 residues: CASSESGGACNEQFF. DNA for the CDR3: TGTGCCAGCAGTGAGAGCGGGGGGGCCTGCAATGAGCAGTTCTTC.

The chain has TRBV6-1 and TRBJ2-2; a weak D match, TRBD1 (6 bases). CDR1 and CDR2 (germline): MNHNS, SASEGT. Between the trimmed V and J ends, which lost 4 bases and 6 bases, there was a span of 12 bases. This CDR3 has 14 residues. CDR3 loop: CASSVLRGSGELFF. The CDR3 DNA follows: TGTGCCAGCAGTGTACTCAGGGGATCCGGGGAGCTGTTTTTT.

The chain joins TRBV30 to TRBJ1-6; 9 bases fit TRBD1. With V trimmed by 3 bases and J by 7 bases, 10 bases remained unmatched. The CDR3 extends over 16 amino acids. From germline, CDR1 is GTSNPN and CDR2 SVGIG (reference sequence). The CDR3 protein is CAWRVTGQGRNSPLHF. The DNA for the CDR3 is TGTGCCTGGAGGGTAACGGGACAGGGAAGGAATTCACCCCTCCACTTT.

This clone occurred a few times. The V and J genes are TRBV9 and TRBJ2-2, with TRBD2 identical over 10 bases. The CDR3 length is 19 residues. V lost 1 base and J lost 5; bases outside the gene matches: 14. The germline gives CDR1 SGDLS, CDR2 YYNGEE. The CDR3 sequence is CASSVTRSIAGGGTGELFF. The DNA of the CDR3 is TGTGCCAGCAGCGTAACAAGGTCGATAGCGGGGGGCGGGACCGGGGAGCTGTTTTTT.

The chain recombines TRBV4-2 with TRBJ2-4, with D perhaps TRBD1 (5 bases). The CDR3 loop spans 15 amino acids. The ends were cut back, 1 base at V and 6 bases at J, with 13 bases in the middle. The germline gives CDR1 LGHNA, CDR2 YNFKEQ. As DNA, the CDR3 is TGTGCCAGCAGCCAAGCCGGACAAGGCCGAAACATTCAGTACTTC. Translated: CASSQAGQGRNIQYF.

The chain recombines TRBV5-4 with TRBJ1-5; the D gene is possibly TRBD1 (5 bases). Germline V gene lookup returns CDR1 SGHNT and CDR2 YYREEE (reference sequence). The CDR3 covers 16 residues. The V gene lost 2 bases and the J gene lost 0 bases, with 12 bases spanning the gap. DNA of the CDR3: TGTGCCAGCAGCTTCCTGGACATTTATAGCAATCAGCCCCAGCATTTT. It encodes CASSFLDIYSNQPQHF.

This rearrangement joins TRBV19 to TRBJ2-6, with D hard to call. The CDR3 extends over 15 amino acids. Trimming took off 1 base at V and 2 bases at J, with 6 bases between the two ends. In germline, CDR1 is LNHDA, CDR2 SQIVND (reference sequence). In nucleotides, the CDR3 is TGTGCCAGTAGTATAGCGGCAGCTGGGGCCAACGTCCTGACTTTC. Amino acid sequence: CASSIAAAGANVLTF. Together with reference TRBV19 and TRBJ2-6, the CDR3 gives the full variable domain: DGGITQSPKYLFRKEGQNVTLSCEQNLNHDAMYWYRQDPGQGLRLIYYSQIVNDFQKGDIAEGYSVSREKKESFPLTVTSAQKNPTAFYLCASSIAAAGANVLTFGAGSRLTVL.

V is TRBV5-1 and J is TRBJ2-7, with 10 bases identical to TRBD2. From germline, CDR1 is SGHRS and CDR2 YFSETQ. This CDR3 region has 16 residues. V was pared by 2 bases and J by 5 bases, with 10 bases of the junction left unmatched. CDR3 sequence reads: CASSFLLAGVPHEQYF. The CDR3 bases are TGCGCCAGCAGCTTTTTGCTAGCGGGAGTTCCACACGAGCAGTACTTC.

This clone occurred a few times. The rearrangement uses TRBV6-1 and TRBJ2-1; TRBD2 agrees at 7 bases. V lost 4 bases and J lost 9; bases outside the gene matches: 9. The CDR3 has 14 residues. Germline CDR1 MNHNS, CDR2 SASEGT. CDR3 bases: TGTGCCAGCAGTGTGGCTAGCGGAACGGGTGAGCAGTTCTTC. This gives the protein CASSVASGTGEQFF.

V gene TRBV4-3 combines with J gene TRBJ2-1; 7 bases match TRBD2. The ends lost 0 bases at V and 10 bases at J; junction bases unmatched: 12. This CDR3 contains 16 residues. CDR1 is LGHNA, CDR2 YSLEER, per germline. As DNA, the CDR3 is TGCGCCAGCAGCCAAGACGCGGGCGGGAGCGCTCGCGAGCAGTTCTTC. Its translation: CASSQDAGGSAREQFF.

The chain's CDR3 is CAISMGLAGGRSEQYV. CDR3 coding DNA: TGTGCCATCAGTATGGGACTAGCGGGGGGGCGTAGCGAGCAGTACGTC. The chain joins TRBV10-3 to TRBJ2-7; 16 bases line up with TRBD2. CDR1 is ENHRY and CDR2 is SYGVKD in the germline V gene. This CDR3 has 16 residues. Germline trimming cut 5 bases from V and 6 bases from J; bases unmatched to any gene: 7.

The rearrangement links TRBV5-6 to TRBJ2-5, with D uncertain. The CDR3 extends over 12 amino acids. The germline V gene has CDR1 SGHDT and CDR2 YYEEEE. The V end lost 6 bases, the J end lost 9 bases, and 15 bases lay between the germline ends. The CDR3 sequence is CASISPNGAQYF. The CDR3 DNA reads as TGTGCCAGCATCTCACCCAATGGGGCCCAGTACTTC.

This chain connects TRBV14 to TRBJ2-7; 8 bases are shared with TRBD1. V lost 3 bases and J lost 4; bases outside the gene matches: 2. Germline loops: CDR1 SGHDN, CDR2 FVKESK. CDR3 size: 13 residues. Written as DNA, the CDR3 is TGTGCCAGCAGCCACAGGGGGCGTTACGAGCAGTACGTC. This encodes CASSHRGRYEQYV.

V is TRBV7-2 and J is TRBJ2-1; tentatively, D is TRBD2 (5 bases). The CDR3 is 17 amino acids. V shed 5 bases and J shed 6 bases, with 23 bases lying between them. Germline V gene data show CDR1 as SGHTA and CDR2 as FQGNSA. The CDR3 nucleotides are TGTGCCAGCAGCCCTGGGAAGGGAGCGAGTCTTCGCAATGAGCAGTTCTTC. Translation gives CASSPGKGASLRNEQFF.

The V and J genes are TRBV11-3 and TRBJ2-1; D possibly corresponds to TRBD1 (6 bases). Trimming cost V 2 bases and J 13 bases, with 15 bases left between them. This CDR3 has 13 residues. In germline, CDR1 is SGHNT, CDR2 YENEEA. CDR3 in DNA: TGTGCCAGCAGCTTACAGTATCGGGACATACAGTTCTTC. Protein product: CASSLQYRDIQFF.

The chain uses TRBV20-1 and TRBJ2-1; D is ambiguous. The CDR3 length is 11 residues. The germline CDR1 and CDR2 sequences are DFQATT and SNEGSKA (reference sequence). Between the trimmed V and J ends, which lost 5 bases and 5 bases, there was a span of 7 bases. The CDR3 DNA reads as TGCAGTGCTGGTGGAAACAATGAGCAGTTCTTC. It encodes CSAGGNNEQFF.

This sequence joins TRBV27 and TRBJ2-3; the match to TRBD1 covers 8 bases. The CDR3 consists of 15 residues. The V segment lost 4 bases and the J segment 1 base; nucleotides outside the gene matches: 4. Germline loops: CDR1 MNHEY, CDR2 SMNVEV (reference sequence). CDR3 sequence: CASSWTGLGTDTQYF. The CDR3 nucleotides are TGTGCCAGCAGTTGGACAGGGTTGGGCACAGATACGCAGTATTTT.

The rearrangement links TRBV10-2 to TRBJ1-2, with D unclear. This CDR3 has 14 amino acids. V was pared by 3 bases and J by 3 bases, with 11 bases between. CDR1 WSHSY and CDR2 SAAADI come from the germline V gene. The CDR3 region has the DNA TGCGCCAGCAGTGAAACACAGTCCCACTATGGCTACACCTTC. Protein sequence: CASSETQSHYGYTF.